This section outlines one T cell receptor (beta chain) sequence together with its context. These data belong to a study of blood T cell repertoires in COVID-19. Study at large: There were acute and convalescent COVID-19 samples, and they came from the United States, Italy and Spain. In each case, the material was cDNA or gDNA derived from T cells, B-cell-depleted T cells, or PBMCs.

The trim removed 3 bases at V and 5 bases at J, leaving 8 bases unmatched. The CDR3 has 15 amino acids. Germline-derived CDR1 and CDR2 are KGHSH and LQKENI. Authors' analysis steps: From reference gene primer amplification, estimates of nucleated cell counts were derived. Assay: immunoSEQ multiplex PCR; the TCRdb copy retains only in-frame clones and omits some. V and J calls and clone size are copied from that table; D and trimming were computed from the DNA. This table has about 73,000 clones, 83% appearing once. The specimen sequenced was peripheral blood. The chain carries TRBV18 and TRBJ1-1; 8 positions agree with TRBD1. This receptor was taken from a woman aged 55-69 years with acute or convalescent COVID-19. Here the CDR3 reads CASSPRQGAWTEAFF. Written as DNA, the CDR3 is TGTGCCAGCTCACCGCGGCAGGGGGCTTGGACTGAAGCTTTCTTT.